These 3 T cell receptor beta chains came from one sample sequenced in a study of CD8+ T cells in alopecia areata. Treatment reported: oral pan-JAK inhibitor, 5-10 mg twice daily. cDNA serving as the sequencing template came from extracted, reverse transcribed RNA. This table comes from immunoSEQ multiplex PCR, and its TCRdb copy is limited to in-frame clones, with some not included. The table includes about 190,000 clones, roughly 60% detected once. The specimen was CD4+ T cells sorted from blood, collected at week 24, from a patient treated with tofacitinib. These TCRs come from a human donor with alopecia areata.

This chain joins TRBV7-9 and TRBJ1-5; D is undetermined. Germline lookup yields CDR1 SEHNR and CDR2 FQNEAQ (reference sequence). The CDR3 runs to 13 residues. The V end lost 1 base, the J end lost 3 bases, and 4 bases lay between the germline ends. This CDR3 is CASSLENNQPQHF. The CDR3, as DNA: TGTGCCAGCAGCTTAGAAAACAATCAGCCCCAGCATTTT.

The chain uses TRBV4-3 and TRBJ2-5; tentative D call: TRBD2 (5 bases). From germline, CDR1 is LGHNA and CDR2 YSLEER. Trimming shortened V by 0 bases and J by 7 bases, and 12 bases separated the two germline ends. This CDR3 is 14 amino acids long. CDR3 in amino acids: CASSQDGVRGTQYF. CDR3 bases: TGCGCCAGCAGCCAAGACGGTGTCCGGGGGACCCAGTACTTC.

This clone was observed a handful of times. The CDR3 nucleotides are TGTGCCACCTCAAAAGGGGGGTCACAAGAGACCCAGTACTTC. It translates to CATSKGGSQETQYF. The chain joins TRBV10-3 to TRBJ2-5; D assignment may be TRBD1 or TRBD2 (6 bases each). The CDR3 is 14 amino acids. Germline lookup yields CDR1 ENHRY and CDR2 SYGVKD. Trimming left V 10 bases short and J 2 bases short, with 17 bases between.